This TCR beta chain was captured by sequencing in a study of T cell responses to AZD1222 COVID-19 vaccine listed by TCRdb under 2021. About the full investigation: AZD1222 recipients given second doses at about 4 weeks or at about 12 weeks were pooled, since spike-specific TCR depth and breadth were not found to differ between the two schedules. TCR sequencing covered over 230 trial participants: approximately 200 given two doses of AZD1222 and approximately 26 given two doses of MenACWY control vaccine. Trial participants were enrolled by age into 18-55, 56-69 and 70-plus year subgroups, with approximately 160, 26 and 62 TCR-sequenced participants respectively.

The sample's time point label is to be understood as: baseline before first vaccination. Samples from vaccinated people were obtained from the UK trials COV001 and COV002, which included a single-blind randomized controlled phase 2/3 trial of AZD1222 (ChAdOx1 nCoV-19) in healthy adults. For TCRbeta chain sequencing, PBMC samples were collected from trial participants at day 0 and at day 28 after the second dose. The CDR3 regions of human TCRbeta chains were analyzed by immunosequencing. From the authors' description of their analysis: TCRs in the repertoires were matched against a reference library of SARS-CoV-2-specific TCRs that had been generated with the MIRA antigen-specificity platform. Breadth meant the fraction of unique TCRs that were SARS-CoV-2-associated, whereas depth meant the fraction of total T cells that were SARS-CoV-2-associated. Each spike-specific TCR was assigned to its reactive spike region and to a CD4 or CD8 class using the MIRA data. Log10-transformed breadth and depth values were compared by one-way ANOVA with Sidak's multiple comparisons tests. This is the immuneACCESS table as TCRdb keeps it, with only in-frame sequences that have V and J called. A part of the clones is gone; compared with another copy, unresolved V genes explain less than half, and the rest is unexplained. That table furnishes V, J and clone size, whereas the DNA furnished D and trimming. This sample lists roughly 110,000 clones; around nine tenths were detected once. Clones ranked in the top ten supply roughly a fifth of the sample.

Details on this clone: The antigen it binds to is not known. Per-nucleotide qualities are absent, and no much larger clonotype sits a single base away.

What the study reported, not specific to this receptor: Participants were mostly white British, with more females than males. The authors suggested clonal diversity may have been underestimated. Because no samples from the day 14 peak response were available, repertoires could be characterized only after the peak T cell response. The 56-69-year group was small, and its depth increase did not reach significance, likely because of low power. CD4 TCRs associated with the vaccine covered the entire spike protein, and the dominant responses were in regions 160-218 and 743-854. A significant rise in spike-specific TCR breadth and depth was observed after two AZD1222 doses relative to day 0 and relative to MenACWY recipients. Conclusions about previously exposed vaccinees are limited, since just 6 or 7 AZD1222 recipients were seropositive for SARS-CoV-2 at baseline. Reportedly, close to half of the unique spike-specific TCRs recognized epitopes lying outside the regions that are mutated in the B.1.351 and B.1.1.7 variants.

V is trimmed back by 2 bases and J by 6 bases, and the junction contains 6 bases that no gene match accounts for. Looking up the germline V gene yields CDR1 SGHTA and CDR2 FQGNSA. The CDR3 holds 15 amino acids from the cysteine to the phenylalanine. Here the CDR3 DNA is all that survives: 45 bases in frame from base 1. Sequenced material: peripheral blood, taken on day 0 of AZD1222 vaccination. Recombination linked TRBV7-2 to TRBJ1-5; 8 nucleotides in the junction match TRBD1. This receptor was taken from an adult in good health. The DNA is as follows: TGTGCCAGCAGCTTAAGCTCAGGGGGCGGTCAGCCCCAGCATTTT. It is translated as CASSLSSGGGQPQHF.